The rows below give T cell receptor beta chains drawn from one sample of a study of blood T cell repertoires in COVID-19. Sequenced by immunoSEQ multiplex PCR; TCRdb stores in-frame clones only, minus some. The repertoire consists of some 300,000 clones, with around 90% occurring once and the leading ten covering more than 2%. Sequenced: peripheral blood. These receptor sequences come from a man between 18 and 35 years old with active or convalescent COVID-19. Each CDR3 is given with its conserved first and last residue. Fields, in order: clone size, J gene, V gene, D gene, CDR3 DNA, CDR3 protein. The D gene is left open where the match is weak. A clone size is listed for some rows: how often the clone was seen (once, few, many), or a class if it is expanded.

. | TRBJ1-4 | TRBV7-9 | . | TGTGCCAGCAGCCGCTGGACAACAACTAATGAAAAACTGTTTTTT | CASSRWTTTNEKLFF
. | TRBJ2-1 | TRBV27 | . | TGTGCCATCGCGCGAGCTAGCAGCTCCTACAATGAGCAGTTCTTC | CAIARASSSYNEQFF
. | TRBJ2-3 | TRBV18 | . | TGTGCCAGCTCACCCCCTAGCGCAGATACGCAGTATTTT | CASSPPSADTQYF
. | TRBJ1-1 | TRBV12-3/TRBV12-4 | . | TGTGCCAGCAGTTTAACGGAGGCTGAAGCTTTCTTT | CASSLTEAEAFF
. | TRBJ2-2 | TRBV6-5 | . | TGTGCCAGCAGTTACGGGGCTCGGGGGGAGCTGTTTTTT | CASSYGARGELFF
. | TRBJ2-2 | TRBV11-3 | . | TGTGCCAGCAGCTTAGATCGTTTTTCCGGGGAGCTGTTTTTT | CASSLDRFSGELFF
. | TRBJ2-5 | TRBV6-5 | TRBD2 | TGTGCCAGCAGCCTCGGAACGGGAGGGCCGAAGACCCAGTACTTC | CASSLGTGGPKTQYF
. | TRBJ1-2 | TRBV10-3 | . | TGTGCCATCGAGGACCCCAGGGGCTACTATGGCTACACCTTC | CAIEDPRGYYGYTF
. | TRBJ2-1 | TRBV6-5 | TRBD1 | TGTGCCAGCGCGGACAGGTACAATGAGCAGTTCTTC | CASADRYNEQFF
. | TRBJ2-1 | TRBV29-1 | . | TGCAGCGTTGAAGAACAGGGAGACTGGTACAATGAGCAGTTCTTC | CSVEEQGDWYNEQFF
. | TRBJ1-6 | TRBV10-3 | TRBD1 | TGTGCCATCAGCCAAGGACAGGGCGCCTATAATTCACCCCTCCACTTT | CAISQGQGAYNSPLHF
. | TRBJ2-7 | TRBV2 | TRBD2 | TGTGCCAGCAGTGAAAGGGCGGGAGGGTCCTACGAGCAGTACTTC | CASSERAGGSYEQYF
. | TRBJ1-2 | TRBV19 | TRBD1 | TGTGCCACCTTGACAGGGGGCCGTGGCTACACCTTC | CATLTGGRGYTF
. | TRBJ1-5 | TRBV6-2/TRBV6-3 | . | TGTGCCAGCAGTTTGACATTTTATAGCAATCAGCCCCAGCATTTT | CASSLTFYSNQPQHF
. | TRBJ2-2 | TRBV3-1/TRBV3-2 | . | TGTGCCAGCAGCCAAGATCGAGGCGGTACCGGGGAGCTGTTTTTT | CASSQDRGGTGELFF
. | TRBJ1-1 | TRBV27 | . | TGTGCCAGCAGTTTACTAACAGCCACTGAAGCTTTCTTT | CASSLLTATEAFF
. | TRBJ1-5 | TRBV6-1 | . | TGTGCCAGCAGTGAAACGGGGGTTAAGCCCCAGCATTTT | CASSETGVKPQHF
few | TRBJ1-2 | TRBV25-1 | . | TGTGCCAGCAGCGATGGCCGCTATGGCTACACCTTC | CASSDGRYGYTF
. | TRBJ2-7 | TRBV7-8 | TRBD2 | TGTGCCAGCAGCTTAGCTAGCGGGGATCCTTTTCTCTACGAGCAGTACTTC | CASSLASGDPFLYEQYF
once | TRBJ1-2 | TRBV27 | TRBD1 | TGTGCCAGCAGTTGGACAGGGAGGTATGGCTACACCTTC | CASSWTGRYGYTF
. | TRBJ1-1 | TRBV19 | TRBD1 | TGTGCCAGTCAAGACAGGGGCGGAACTGAAGCTTTCTTT | CASQDRGGTEAFF
. | TRBJ2-7 | TRBV6-1 | . | TGTGCCAGCAGTGAAACAGAGATCTACGAGCAGTACTTC | CASSETEIYEQYF
. | TRBJ2-1 | TRBV5-1 | . | TGCGCCAGCAGCATGACGTCGGGGGGCTCGAGCTCCTACAATGAGCAGTTCTTC | CASSMTSGGSSSYNEQFF
. | TRBJ2-5 | TRBV4-1 | TRBD2 | TGCGCCAGCAGCCAAGGGACTAGCGGGAGTGGGGAGACCCAGTACTTC | CASSQGTSGSGETQYF
. | TRBJ1-3 | TRBV5-6 | . | TGTGCCAGCAGCTTGTTTATTCGTGGCCTCGGAAACACCATATATTTT | CASSLFIRGLGNTIYF
. | TRBJ2-7 | TRBV7-2 | TRBD1 | TGTGCCAGCAGCTTTGGACAGGGGTCCTCCTACGAGCAGTACTTC | CASSFGQGSSYEQYF